One T cell receptor (beta chain) is described in this entry. The target of this receptor is not known. No qualities accompany the bases; no much larger clone lies one base away. TCRbeta CDR3 regions were amplified from genomic DNA by means of the immunoSEQ Assay, a bias-controlled multiplex PCR. Regarding the original processing steps: Within the assay, amplification of reference gene primers was used to estimate how many nucleated cells each sample contained. To quantify the absolute abundance of each unique TCRbeta CDR3 rearrangement, sequence reads were collapsed and filtered. For each sample, productive Simpson clonality was calculated by taking the square root of Simpson's diversity index across productive rearrangements. Entries here come from immuneACCESS through TCRdb and include only in-frame sequences with V and J called. Some clones fail to appear in such tables; in the studies checked, an unresolved V gene covers under half of the shortfall, and the cause of the remainder is unknown. That table gives V, J and clone size, and the DNA gave D and trimming. The sample records around 200,000 clones, around 87% of which are singletons. The ten largest clonotypes hold around 2.5% of the sample.

These data originate in a study of blood T cell repertoires in COVID-19 (dated by TCRdb to the early 2020s). For the study in its entirety: The collaborator samples originated in the United States, Italy and Spain and spanned the acute and convalescent phases of COVID-19. The prospective study material was composed of cDNA or gDNA derived from T cells, B-cell-depleted T cells, or PBMCs. Subjects who had been exposed to COVID-19, were actively infected with it, or had recovered from it provided the deeply sampled blood TCRbeta repertoires that made up the dataset. A freely available public database, intended as a resource for researchers studying the immune response to SARS-CoV-2, is where the repertoires were released. The samples were drawn from two sources: the first 160 participants of the ongoing ImmuneRACE study, and fewer than 1,500 subjects contributed by 6 global collaborators. Nearly every sample came with metadata listing a de-identified subject ID, COVID-19 status, age in years and sex. HLA class I and class II types, where available, came from metadata supplied by the sample provider rather than from assay-based typing.

A distance of 11 bases separates the germline ends of V and J, which lose 5 bases and 4 bases respectively. Looking up the germline V gene yields CDR1 KGHSH and CDR2 LQKENI. Spanning cysteine to phenylalanine, the CDR3 consists of 13 amino acids. The retained sequence is limited to the CDR3, 39 bases, with the frame set at the first base. Paper-wide results and their limitations: The quantity of clinical and demographic metadata differed by source and by participant and was supplied without curation.

The collaborating institutions used their own protocols to collect whole blood in K2EDTA tubes. Collaborator samples were shipped for TCRbeta analysis as frozen whole blood, isolated PBMCs, or DNA extracted from either sample type. Source material: peripheral blood. This TCR was recovered from a middle-aged man with active or convalescent COVID-19. Recombination connected TRBV18 to TRBJ1-1, and possibly TRBD1, on 5 matching bases. Here the CDR3 is given as CASSSIQGTEAFF. The DNA sequence follows: TGTGCCAGCTCATCAATCCAGGGCACTGAAGCTTTCTTT. Reference TRBV18 and TRBJ1-1 genes cover what lies past the CDR3, so the full variable domain is NAGVMQNPRHLVRRRGQEARLRCSPMKGHSHVYWYRQLPEEGLKFMVYLQKENIIDESGMPKERFSAEFPKEGPSILRIQQVVRGDSAAYFCASSSIQGTEAFFGQGTRLTVV.